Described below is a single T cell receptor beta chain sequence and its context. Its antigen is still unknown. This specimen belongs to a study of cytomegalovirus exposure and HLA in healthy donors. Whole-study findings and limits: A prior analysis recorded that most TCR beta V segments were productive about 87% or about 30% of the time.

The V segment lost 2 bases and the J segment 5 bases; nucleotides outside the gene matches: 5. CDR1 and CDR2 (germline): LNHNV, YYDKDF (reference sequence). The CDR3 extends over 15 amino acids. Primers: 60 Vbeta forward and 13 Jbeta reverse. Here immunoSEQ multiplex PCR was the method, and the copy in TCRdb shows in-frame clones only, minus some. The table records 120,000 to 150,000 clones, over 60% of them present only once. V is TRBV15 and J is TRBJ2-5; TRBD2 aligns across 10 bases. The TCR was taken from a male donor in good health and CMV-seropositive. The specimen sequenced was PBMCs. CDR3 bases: TGTGCCACCAGCAGACTAGCGGGAGTTATGGAGACCCAGTACTTC. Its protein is CATSRLAGVMETQYF.